The 7 T cell receptor beta chains listed next were all sequenced from one sample in a study of cytomegalovirus exposure and HLA in healthy donors. The PCR used 60 Vbeta and 13 Jbeta primers. Repertoires were generated with immunoSEQ multiplex PCR, while TCRdb's copy carries only in-frame clones and drops some. The table shows under 130,000 clones, with 65% to 85% occurring only once. Sequencing was done on a sample of PBMCs. Receptors were obtained from a male donor in good health and CMV-seronegative.

For the CDR3, the DNA is TGTGCCAGCAGCACAGGGGCCCGCACAGATACGCAGTATTTT. As protein: CASSTGARTDTQYF. This chain joins TRBV6-1 and TRBJ2-3, with 7 bases that match TRBD1. J gave up 1 base and V 6 bases, and 4 bases lay outside the gene matches. CDR1 is MNHNS, CDR2 SASEGT, per germline. The CDR3 is made up of 14 amino acids.

J is TRBJ1-5 and V is TRBV4-3; maybe TRBD1 (6 bases). V lost 0 bases and J 1 base, leaving 7 bases between the germline ends. Germline CDR1 and CDR2: LGHNA and YSLEER. The CDR3 is 15 residues long. Here the CDR3 reads CASSQDTGSNQPQHF. The CDR3 bases are TGCGCCAGCAGCCAAGATACAGGGAGCAATCAGCCCCAGCATTTT.

This clone turned up a few times. The rearrangement joins TRBV7-9 to TRBJ2-1; perhaps TRBD1 as D (5 bases). V was clipped by 2 bases and J by 3 bases, with 11 bases between them. The V gene's germline CDR1 is SEHNR and CDR2 FQNEAQ (reference sequence). There are 15 residues in the CDR3. The CDR3 sequence: CASSLSQGIYNEQFF. The CDR3 coding sequence is TGTGCCAGCAGCTTAAGTCAGGGCATCTACAATGAGCAGTTCTTC.

The rearrangement joins TRBV5-8 to TRBJ2-2, with D possibly matching TRBD2 (6 bases). CDR1 SGHTS and CDR2 YDEGEE come from the germline V gene. V was clipped by 7 bases and J by 6 bases, with 16 bases between them. There are 14 residues in the CDR3. The CDR3 region is CASRGSGLAGELFF. The CDR3 nucleotides are TGTGCCAGCCGGGGTAGCGGACTCGCCGGGGAGCTGTTTTTT.

CDR3 region: CSVVPSGRGPETQYF. The CDR3, as DNA: TGCAGCGTTGTCCCTAGCGGGAGAGGCCCGGAGACCCAGTACTTC. The V call is TRBV29-1, the J call TRBJ2-5; the match to TRBD2 covers 10 bases. The CDR3 covers 15 residues. Germline loops: CDR1 SQVTM, CDR2 ANQGSEA. The junction had 10 bases not matched to a gene; V was cut back by 4 bases and J by 5 bases.

As concerns this clone: At one of its ends the junction is not consistent with the germline gene, which may arise from a read error. The chain carries TRBV7-7 and TRBJ1-3; TRBD2 agrees at 11 bases. The assigned J gene may be wrong: the sequence end matches TRBJ2-2 better. CDR3 size: 17 residues. The germline gives CDR1 SSHAT, CDR2 FNYEAQ (reference sequence). The CDR3 spells CASTLAPSGRNTGELFF. In DNA, the CDR3 is TGTGCTAGCACCCTCGCCCCTAGCGGGAGGAATACCGGGGAGCTGTTTTTT.

About this clone: The junction departs from the called germline gene at one end, perhaps through a read error. CDR3 loop: CASSQNSIPGQNPYKQYF. As DNA, the CDR3 is TGCGCCAGCAGCCAAAATTCTATACCGGGACAGAATCCCTACAAGCAGTACTTC. The chain is built from TRBV4-1 and TRBJ2-7; 7 nucleotides match TRBD1. The length of the CDR3 is 18 residues. The V gene's germline CDR1 is MGHRA and CDR2 YSYEKL.